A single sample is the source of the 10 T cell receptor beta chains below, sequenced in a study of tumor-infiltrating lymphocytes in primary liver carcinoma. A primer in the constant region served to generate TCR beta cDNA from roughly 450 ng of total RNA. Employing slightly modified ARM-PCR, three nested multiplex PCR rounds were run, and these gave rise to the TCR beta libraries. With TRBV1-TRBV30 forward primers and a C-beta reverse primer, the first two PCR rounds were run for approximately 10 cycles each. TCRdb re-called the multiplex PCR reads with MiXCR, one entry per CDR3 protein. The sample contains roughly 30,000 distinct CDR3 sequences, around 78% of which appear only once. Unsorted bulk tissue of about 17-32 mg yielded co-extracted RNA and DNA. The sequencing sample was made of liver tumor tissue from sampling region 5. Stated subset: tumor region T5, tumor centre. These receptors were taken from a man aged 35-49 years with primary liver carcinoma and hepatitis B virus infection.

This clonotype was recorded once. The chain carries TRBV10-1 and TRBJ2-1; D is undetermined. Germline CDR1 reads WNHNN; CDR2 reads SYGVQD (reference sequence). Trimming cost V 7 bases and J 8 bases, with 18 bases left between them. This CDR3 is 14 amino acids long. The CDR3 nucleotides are TGCGCCAGCACATTCGGTAGCTGGGGTCATGAGCAGTTCTTC. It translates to CASTFGSWGHEQFF.

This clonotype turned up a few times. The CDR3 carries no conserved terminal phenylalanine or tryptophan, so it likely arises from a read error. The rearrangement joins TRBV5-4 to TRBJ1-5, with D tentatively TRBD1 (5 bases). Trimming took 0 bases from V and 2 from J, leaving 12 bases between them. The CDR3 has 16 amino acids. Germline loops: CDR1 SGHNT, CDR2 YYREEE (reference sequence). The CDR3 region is CASSLDGGTGNQPQHL. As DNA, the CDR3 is TGTGCCAGCAGCTTGGATGGGGGTACGGGCAATCAGCCCCAGCATCTT.

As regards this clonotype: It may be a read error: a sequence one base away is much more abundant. The CDR3 DNA is TGTGCCATCCTGAACAGGGCAGACACTGAAGCTTTCTTT. Residues: CAILNRADTEAFF. The chain has TRBV28 and TRBJ1-1; TRBD1 is a possible D gene (6 bases). The V gene lost 10 bases and the J gene lost 3 bases, with 15 bases spanning the gap. The CDR3 extends over 13 amino acids. CDR1 MDHEN and CDR2 SYDVKM come from the germline V gene. The full variable domain, its missing parts supplied by reference TRBV28 and TRBJ1-1, is DVKVTQSSRYLVKRTGEKVFLECVQDMDHENMFWYRQDPGLGLRLIYFSYDVKMKEKGDIPEGYSVSREKKERFSLILESASTNQTSMYLCAILNRADTEAFFGQGTRLTVV.

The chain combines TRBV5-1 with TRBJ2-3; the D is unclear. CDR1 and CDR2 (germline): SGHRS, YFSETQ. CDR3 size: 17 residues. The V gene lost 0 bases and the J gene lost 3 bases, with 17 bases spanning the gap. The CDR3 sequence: CASSLEGSPSMTDTQYF. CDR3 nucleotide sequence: TGCGCCAGCAGCTTGGAGGGTAGCCCAAGCATGACAGATACGCAGTATTTT.

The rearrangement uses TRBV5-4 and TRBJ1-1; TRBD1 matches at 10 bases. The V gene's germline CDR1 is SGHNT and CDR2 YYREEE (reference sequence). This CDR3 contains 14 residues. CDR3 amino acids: CTSSSTGGGTEAFF. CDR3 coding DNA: TGTACAAGCAGCTCGACAGGGGGCGGCACTGAAGCTTTCTTT.

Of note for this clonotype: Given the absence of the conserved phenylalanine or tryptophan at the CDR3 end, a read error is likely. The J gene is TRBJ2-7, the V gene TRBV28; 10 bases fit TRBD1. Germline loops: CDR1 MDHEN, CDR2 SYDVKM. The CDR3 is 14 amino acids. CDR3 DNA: TGTGCCAGCATCCTGACAGGGGGCTCCCACGAGCAGTACCTC. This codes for CASILTGGSHEQYL.

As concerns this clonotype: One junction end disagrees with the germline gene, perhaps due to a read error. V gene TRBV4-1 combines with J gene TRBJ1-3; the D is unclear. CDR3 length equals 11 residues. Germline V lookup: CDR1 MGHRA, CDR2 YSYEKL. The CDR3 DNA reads TGCGCAAGCAGGCAATCGGACACCATATATTTT. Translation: CASRQSDTIYF.

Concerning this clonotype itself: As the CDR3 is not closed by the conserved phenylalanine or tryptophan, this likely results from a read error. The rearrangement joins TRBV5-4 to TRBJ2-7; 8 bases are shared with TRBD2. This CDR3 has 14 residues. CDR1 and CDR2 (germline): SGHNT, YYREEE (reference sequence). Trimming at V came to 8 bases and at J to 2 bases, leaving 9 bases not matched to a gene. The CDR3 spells CASSAGGSTYEQYL. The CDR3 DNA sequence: TGTGCCAGTAGCGCGGGGGGCTCCACCTACGAGCAGTACCTC.

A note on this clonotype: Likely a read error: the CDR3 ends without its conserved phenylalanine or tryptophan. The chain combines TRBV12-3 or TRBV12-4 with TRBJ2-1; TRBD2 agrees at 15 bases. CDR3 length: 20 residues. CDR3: CASSLALGLAGGPDANEQFL. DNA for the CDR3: TGTGCCAGCAGTCTAGCGCTCGGACTAGCGGGAGGGCCGGATGCAAATGAGCAGTTCCTC.

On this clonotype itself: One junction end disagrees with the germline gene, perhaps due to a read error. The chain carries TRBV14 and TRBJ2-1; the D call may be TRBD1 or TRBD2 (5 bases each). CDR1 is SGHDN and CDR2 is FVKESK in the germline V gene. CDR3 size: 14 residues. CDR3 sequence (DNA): TGTGCCAGCAGCCAGGGACCAGCGCGAAATGAGCGGTTCTTC. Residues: CASSQGPARNERFF.